This T cell receptor (beta chain) was sequenced for a study of cytomegalovirus exposure and HLA in healthy donors. Whole-study findings and limits: Prediction of most subjects' HLA-A and HLA-B alleles by TCR beta sequences was reportedly accurate. At a 0.05 false discovery rate, a later analysis found 18,000 or so TCR beta sequences to be associated with HLA alleles.

Vbeta (60) and Jbeta (13) primers were used in the PCR. Clones were sequenced by immunoSEQ multiplex PCR, and TCRdb holds only the in-frame ones, with some missing. Of approximately 220,000 clones listed, over 70% are singletons. Germline V gives CDR1 MRHNA, CDR2 SNTAGT. With 4 bases clipped from V and 5 bases from J, the junction kept 11 bases outside the gene matches. The CDR3 loop spans 16 amino acids. Comments on this clone: Its antigen is currently unknown.

V gene TRBV6-4 combines with J gene TRBJ2-1; 7 positions match TRBD2. The sequence was obtained from a boy younger than 10 in good health and CMV-seronegative. The sequenced sample was PBMCs. CDR3 DNA sequence: TGTGCCAGCAGTGGAGTTCCGGGCGGGAGTGACAATGAGCAGTTCTTC. Its translation: CASSGVPGGSDNEQFF.